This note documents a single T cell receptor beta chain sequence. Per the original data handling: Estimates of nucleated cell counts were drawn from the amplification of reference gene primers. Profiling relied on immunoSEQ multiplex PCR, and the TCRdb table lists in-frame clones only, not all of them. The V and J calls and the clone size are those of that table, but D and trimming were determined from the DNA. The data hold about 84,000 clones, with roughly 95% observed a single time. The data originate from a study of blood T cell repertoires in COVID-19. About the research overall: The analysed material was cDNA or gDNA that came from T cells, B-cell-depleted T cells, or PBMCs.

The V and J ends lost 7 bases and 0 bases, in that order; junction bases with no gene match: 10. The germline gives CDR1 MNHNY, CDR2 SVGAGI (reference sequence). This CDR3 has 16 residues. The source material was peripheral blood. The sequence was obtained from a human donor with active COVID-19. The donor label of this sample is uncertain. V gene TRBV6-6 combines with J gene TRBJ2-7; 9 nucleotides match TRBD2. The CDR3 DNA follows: TGTGCCAGCAATAAGGACCCTAGCGGGAACTCCTACGAGCAGTACTTC. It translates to CASNKDPSGNSYEQYF.